The rows below give T cell receptor beta chains drawn from one sample of a study of T cell responses to AZD1222 COVID-19 vaccine. Profiling relied on immunoSEQ multiplex PCR, and the TCRdb table lists in-frame clones only, not all of them. The sample contains tens of thousands of clones, approximately 85% of which appear only once. The specimen comprised peripheral blood, sampled on day 0 of MenACWY control vaccination. These receptors were obtained from an adult in good health. CDR3s include the opening cysteine and the closing phenylalanine or tryptophan. D genes are given only for firm matches. Where a row states a size, it is once, few, many or the class of an expanded clone; other rows omit it.

TRBV11-3	TRBD1	TRBJ2-7	.	TGTGCCAGCAGCCAAAGTGCCGGACAGGGCTACGAGCAGTACTTC	CASSQSAGQGYEQYF
TRBV11-2	.	TRBJ2-7	.	TGTGCCAGCAGCTTAGTCCAGCTGGGGATTTCCTACGAGCAGTACTTC	CASSLVQLGISYEQYF
TRBV18	.	TRBJ2-4	few	TGTGCCAGCTCACCGGGGCAGCAACGAGCCAAAAACATTCAGTACTTC	CASSPGQQRAKNIQYF
TRBV27	.	TRBJ1-1	.	TGTGCCAGCAAGGCGGTCCGGGGCACTGAAGCTTTCTTT	CASKAVRGTEAFF
TRBV25-1	.	TRBJ1-6	.	TGTGCCAGCAGCGGACAGTTTAATTCACCCCTCCACTTT	CASSGQFNSPLHF
TRBV3-1/TRBV3-2	.	TRBJ1-6	.	TGTGCCAGCAGCCAAACGACAGTGTTAAATTCACCCCTCCACTTT	CASSQTTVLNSPLHF
TRBV5-1	.	TRBJ2-6	.	TGCGCCAGCAGCTTGGGGCGAGGGAGTTCCGTGTCTGGGGCCAACGTCCTGACTTTC	CASSLGRGSSVSGANVLTF
TRBV10-3	TRBD2	TRBJ2-7	.	TGTGCCATCAGTGAGTCCCTAGCGGACCCCTACGAGCAGTACTTC	CAISESLADPYEQYF
TRBV20-1	TRBD1	TRBJ1-3	.	TGCAGTGCTCGTGGACAGGGGGCTGGATCTAGGTACACCATATATTTT	CSARGQGAGSRYTIYF
TRBV18	.	TRBJ2-6	.	TGTGCCAGCTCACCAATTCTAGGGGGGAGCTCTGGGGCCAACGTCCTGACTTTC	CASSPILGGSSGANVLTF
TRBV25-1	.	TRBJ1-2	.	TGTGCCAGCAGTGAATATCGGGGGGGGCCTAGGGCTGGTAATGGCTACACCTTC	CASSEYRGGPRAGNGYTF
TRBV14	.	TRBJ2-7	once	TGTGCCAGCAGCCAAGGTCGGAACCTCGAGCAGTACTTC	CASSQGRNLEQYF
TRBV6-2/TRBV6-3	TRBD1	TRBJ2-2	.	TGTGCCAGCAGTTGGGACAGCGACACCGGGGAGCTGTTTTTT	CASSWDSDTGELFF
TRBV6-1	TRBD1	TRBJ1-6	.	TGTGCCAGCAGTGAAGCGGGGCACATCCGGACAGGCAATTCACCCCTCCACTTT	CASSEAGHIRTGNSPLHF
TRBV7-7	TRBD2	TRBJ2-3	.	TGTGCTAGCTCACTAGCGCTTTCCACAGATACGCAGTATTTT	CASSLALSTDTQYF
TRBV4-3	TRBD2	TRBJ2-2	.	TGCGCCAGCAGCCAAGGGAAAGCGGGGACTACCACCGGGGAGCTGTTTTTT	CASSQGKAGTTTGELFF
TRBV27	TRBD1	TRBJ2-1	.	TGTGCCAGCAGTTTGGGACAGTACAATGAGCAGTTCTTC	CASSLGQYNEQFF
TRBV5-1	TRBD2	TRBJ2-1	.	TGCGCCAGCAGCCCCGGAGGCGGGAGCTCCTACAATGAGCAGTTCTTC	CASSPGGGSSYNEQFF
TRBV15	TRBD2	TRBJ2-3	.	TGTGCCACCAGCAGCCTGACTAGCGGGAGGGCAGATACGCAGTATTTT	CATSSLTSGRADTQYF
TRBV19	.	TRBJ1-5	.	TGTGCCAGTAGTACCGGGACCTACCCAACGGGCAATCAGCCCCAGCATTTT	CASSTGTYPTGNQPQHF
TRBV9	TRBD1	TRBJ1-4	.	TGTGCCAGCAGCGTAGGAATACAGGGGAACGAAAAACTGTTTTTT	CASSVGIQGNEKLFF
TRBV29-1	TRBD2	TRBJ2-2	.	TGCAGCGTTGACGTGGGACTAGCGGGACTCACCGGGGAGCTGTTTTTT	CSVDVGLAGLTGELFF
TRBV3-1/TRBV3-2	.	TRBJ2-5	.	TGTGCCAGCAGCCAAGTAGTATTACAAGAGACCCAGTACTTC	CASSQVVLQETQYF
TRBV18	.	TRBJ1-4	.	TGTGCCAGCTCACCTAACATTAATGAAAAACTGTTTTTT	CASSPNINEKLFF
TRBV6-2/TRBV6-3	.	TRBJ2-5	.	TGTGCCAGCAGTTACGGGACACAGACCCAGTACTTC	CASSYGTQTQYF
TRBV25-1	TRBD1	TRBJ1-5	.	TGTGCCAGCAGTGGTGGACAGGGCGGGAATCAGCCCCAGCATTTT	CASSGGQGGNQPQHF
TRBV7-2	.	TRBJ2-7	.	TGTGCCAGCAGCCCAACAACCTACGAGCAGTACTTC	CASSPTTYEQYF
TRBV19	.	TRBJ1-1	medium-sized	TGTGCCAGTAGTATAGGGGACTTACTGAACACTGAAGCTTTCTTT	CASSIGDLLNTEAFF
TRBV4-3	.	TRBJ1-1	.	TGCGCCAGCAGCGAGAGAGTTGGGGGGAACACTGAAGCTTTCTTT	CASSERVGGNTEAFF
TRBV10-3	.	TRBJ1-1	.	TGTGCCATCAGTGAGTCGGACCTGGGAGCTTTCTTT	CAISESDLGAFF
TRBV30	.	TRBJ1-3	once	TGTGCCTGGAGTGTACGGGCCTTCTCTGGAAACACCATATATTTT	CAWSVRAFSGNTIYF
TRBV7-2	.	TRBJ1-1	.	TGTGCCAGCAGCTTGACGGGAACGCGCACTGAAGCTTTCTTT	CASSLTGTRTEAFF
TRBV5-4	TRBD1	TRBJ1-1	.	TGTGCCAGCAGCTCTGGGACAGGGAGGACTGAAGCTTTCTTT	CASSSGTGRTEAFF
TRBV20-1	.	TRBJ2-6	few	TGCAGTGCTATTGGGGCCAACGTCCTGACTTTC	CSAIGANVLTF
TRBV11-2	.	TRBJ2-1	.	TGTGCCAGCAGCTTTAGAGGGAAGGGCTACAATGAGCAGTTCTTC	CASSFRGKGYNEQFF
TRBV7-2	TRBD1	TRBJ1-1	.	TGTGCCAGCAGCCGGACAGGGGGCCGTACTGAAGCTTTCTTT	CASSRTGGRTEAFF
TRBV6-5	.	TRBJ1-5	.	TGTGCCAGCAGTAGGGACGGCGGGAATCAGCCCCAGCATTTT	CASSRDGGNQPQHF
TRBV7-9	TRBD2	TRBJ2-7	.	TGTGCCAGCAGCCGTAGTAGCGGGAGCTTGAGGTACGAGCAGTACTTC	CASSRSSGSLRYEQYF
TRBV7-6	.	TRBJ2-7	medium-sized	TGTGCCAGCAGCCTCGGAAGCACCTACGAGCAGTACTTC	CASSLGSTYEQYF
TRBV7-2	.	TRBJ1-5	few	TGTGCCAGCAGCGCCAGCGGGTCCCAGCCCCAGCATTTT	CASSASGSQPQHF
TRBV28	.	TRBJ2-1	.	TGTGCCAGCAGTTCAAACAGTGGCAATGAGCAGTTCTTC	CASSSNSGNEQFF
TRBV19	TRBD1	TRBJ1-2	.	TGTGCCAGTAATCCGACAGGGCTCCACTATGGCTACACCTTC	CASNPTGLHYGYTF
TRBV5-4	TRBD2	TRBJ2-1	.	TGTGCCAGCAGCTTGGGCAGCGGGAGGGCCCTCTTC	CASSLGSGRALF
TRBV28	TRBD1	TRBJ1-1	.	TGTGCCAGCAAGGGGAGGGGGCTGGGGACTGAAGCTTTCTTT	CASKGRGLGTEAFF
TRBV3-1/TRBV3-2	TRBD1	TRBJ2-7	.	TGTGCCAGCAGCGCCTGGGGACAGGGAGCCTACGAGCAGTACTTC	CASSAWGQGAYEQYF
TRBV5-8	TRBD2	TRBJ2-1	few	TGTGCCAGCAGCTTGGTACCTAGCGGGAGTCATGAGCAGTTCTTC	CASSLVPSGSHEQFF
TRBV30	.	TRBJ1-6	few	TGTGCCTGGAGTGTCGGGACATTCAATTCACCCCTCCACTTT	CAWSVGTFNSPLHF
TRBV30	TRBD2	TRBJ2-1	.	TGTGCCTGGAGCCCGGGTAGGACTAGCAACTACTACAATGAGCAGTTCTTC	CAWSPGRTSNYYNEQFF
TRBV24-1	.	TRBJ1-6	.	TGTGCCACCACCGAACACCGCCGGGGGGCGACGACCTCACCCCTCCACTTT	CATTEHRRGATTSPLHF
TRBV4-2	.	TRBJ2-1	.	TGTGCCAGCAGCCCCTCAGGAGTGGAGCAGTTCTTC	CASSPSGVEQFF
TRBV7-8	TRBD1	TRBJ2-7	.	TGTGCCAGCAGCCGTTTGGGGGGACAGGGGGCTTCCTCAGGCTACGAGCAGTACTTC	CASSRLGGQGASSGYEQYF
TRBV29-1	.	TRBJ1-2	.	TGCAGCGTAAAGGGGCCTCTCGGTGGCTACACCTTC	CSVKGPLGGYTF
TRBV6-1	.	TRBJ2-4	few	TGTGCCAGCAGTGAACTGCCCACATCAGCCAAAAACATTCAGTACTTC	CASSELPTSAKNIQYF
TRBV19	TRBD2	TRBJ2-1	.	TGTGCCAGTAGTACCCGGACTAGCGGGAGAAGCTACAATGAGCAGTTCTTC	CASSTRTSGRSYNEQFF
TRBV6-6	TRBD1	TRBJ2-6	.	TGTGCCAGCAGTCGACCCGGGACAGGGGGAGGTGGGGCCAACGTCCTGACTTTC	CASSRPGTGGGGANVLTF